This T cell receptor beta chain was captured in a study of blood T cell repertoires in COVID-19. Data came from immunoSEQ multiplex PCR; TCRdb stores just in-frame clones and leaves some out. The data contain under 65,000 clones, 75% to 95% of them singletons. This CDR3 region has 16 residues. Trimming shortened V by 1 base and J by 2 bases, and 13 bases separated the two germline ends. CDR1 LNHDA and CDR2 SQIVND come from the germline V gene (reference sequence). The TCR sequence derives from an elderly man with acute or convalescent COVID-19. The chain uses TRBV19 and TRBJ2-3; tentative D call: TRBD2 (7 bases). Sequencing was performed on peripheral blood. As DNA, the CDR3 is TGTGCCAGTAGTATAGGGGGGAGGGGGTCCACAGATACGCAGTATTTT. It encodes CASSIGGRGSTDTQYF.